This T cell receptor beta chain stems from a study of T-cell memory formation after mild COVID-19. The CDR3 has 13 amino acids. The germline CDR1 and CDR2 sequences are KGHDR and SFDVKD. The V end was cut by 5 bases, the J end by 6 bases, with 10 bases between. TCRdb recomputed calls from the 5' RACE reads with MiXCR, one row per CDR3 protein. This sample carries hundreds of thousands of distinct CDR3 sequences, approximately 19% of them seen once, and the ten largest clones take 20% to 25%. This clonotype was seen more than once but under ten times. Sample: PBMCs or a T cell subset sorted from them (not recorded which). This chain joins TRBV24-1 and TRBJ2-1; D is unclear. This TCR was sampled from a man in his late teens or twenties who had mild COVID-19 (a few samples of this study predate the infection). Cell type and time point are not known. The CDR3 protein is CATSGTVVNEQFF. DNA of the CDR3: TGTGCCACCAGTGGAACAGTGGTCAATGAGCAGTTCTTC.